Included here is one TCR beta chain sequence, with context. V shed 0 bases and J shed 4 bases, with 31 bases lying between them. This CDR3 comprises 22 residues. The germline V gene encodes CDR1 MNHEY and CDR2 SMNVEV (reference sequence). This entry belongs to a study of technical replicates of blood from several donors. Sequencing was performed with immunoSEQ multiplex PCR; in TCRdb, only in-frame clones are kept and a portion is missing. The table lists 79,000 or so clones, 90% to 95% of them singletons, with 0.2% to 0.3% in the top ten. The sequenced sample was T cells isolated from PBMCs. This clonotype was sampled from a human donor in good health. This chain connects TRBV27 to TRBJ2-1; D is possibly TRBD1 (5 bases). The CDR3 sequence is CASSLSPHWIRQTQSGYNEQFF. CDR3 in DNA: TGTGCCAGCAGTTTATCGCCCCATTGGATTAGACAGACCCAGTCGGGTTACAATGAGCAGTTCTTC.